The 22 T cell receptor beta chains in this list originate from one sample, sequenced in a study of T cell responses to AZD1222 COVID-19 vaccine. Sequencing was performed with immunoSEQ multiplex PCR; in TCRdb, only in-frame clones are kept and a portion is missing. The table includes some 180,000 clones, roughly 92% detected once. This material consisted of peripheral blood, taken 28 days after the second AZD1222 dose. All receptors come from an adult who received the AZD1222 COVID-19 vaccine.

This rearrangement joins TRBV9 to TRBJ1-1; 9 nucleotides agree with TRBD1. The CDR3 runs 15 residues. Unmatched junction bases numbered 6, after V lost 0 bases and J lost 6 bases. The germline V gene encodes CDR1 SGDLS and CDR2 YYNGEE. CDR3 region: CASSVGGTGRPEAFF. The CDR3 DNA sequence: TGTGCCAGCAGCGTAGGTGGGACAGGGAGGCCTGAAGCTTTCTTT.

The genes are TRBV28 and TRBJ1-2; D might be TRBD1 (5 bases). V gave up 3 bases and J gave up 0 bases, with 17 bases separating them. Germline CDR1 is MDHEN and CDR2 is SYDVKM. The CDR3 runs 17 residues. The CDR3 protein is CASSFDGKGPSNYGYTF. Written as DNA, the CDR3 is TGTGCCAGCAGTTTCGATGGGAAGGGACCGTCTAACTATGGCTACACCTTC.

The chain is built from TRBV28 and TRBJ1-1, with a tentative D call TRBD1 (6 bases). The germline gives CDR1 MDHEN, CDR2 SYDVKM. V lost 5 bases and J lost 5, with 15 bases in between. This CDR3 has 14 amino acids. The CDR3 reads CASSPRGAGTEAFF. Here the CDR3 DNA reads TGTGCCAGCAGTCCTAGGGGGGCTGGGACTGAAGCTTTCTTT.

The rearrangement uses TRBV10-2 and TRBJ2-7; the D gene is possibly TRBD2 (5 bases). The V and J ends lost 3 bases and 2 bases respectively, with 11 bases between them. In germline, CDR1 is WSHSY, CDR2 SAAADI. CDR3 length: 14 amino acids. The CDR3 loop is CASSESGNAYEQYF. The CDR3 coding sequence is TGCGCCAGCAGTGAATCCGGGAATGCCTACGAGCAGTACTTC.

This rearrangement joins TRBV21-1 to TRBJ1-5. TRBV21-1 is a recognized pseudogene. CDR3 length: 14 residues. The CDR3 DNA sequence: TGTGCCAGCAGCAACCGGGACGGAGGTTGGCCCCAGCATTTT. This encodes CASSNRDGGWPQHF.

The chain carries TRBV5-1 and TRBJ1-2; D possibly corresponds to TRBD1 (6 bases). Trimming left V 0 bases short and J 1 base short, with 7 bases between. Germline V CDR1 and CDR2: SGHRS, YFSETQ. The CDR3 extends over 14 amino acids. The chain's CDR3 is CASSLDRVNYGYTF. CDR3 nucleotides: TGCGCCAGCAGCTTGGACAGGGTTAACTATGGCTACACCTTC.

The genes are TRBV18 and TRBJ1-2; no definite D call. The V end lost 4 bases, the J end lost 0 bases, and 15 bases lay between the germline ends. The CDR3 is 16 amino acids. The germline V gene has CDR1 KGHSH and CDR2 LQKENI. CDR3 protein: CASSLFGDTANYGYTF. The DNA for the CDR3 is TGTGCCAGCTCACTTTTCGGTGACACAGCTAACTATGGCTACACCTTC.

The chain couples TRBV5-6 to TRBJ2-1; no firm D call. This CDR3 is built from 15 residues. V lost 2 bases, J lost 4 bases, and 13 bases lay in between. Germline CDR1 SGHDT, CDR2 YYEEEE. The CDR3 DNA sequence: TGTGCCAGCAGCTTTGTCCGGATACCTTACAATGAGCAGTTCTTC. It translates to CASSFVRIPYNEQFF. Filled out from reference TRBV5-6 and TRBJ2-1, the complete variable domain reads DAGVTQSPTHLIKTRGQQVTLRCSPKSGHDTVSWYQQALGQGPQFIFQYYEEEERQRGNFPDRFSGHQFPNYSSELNVNALLLGDSALYLCASSFVRIPYNEQFFGPGTRLTVL.

V usage is TRBV12-3 or TRBV12-4 and J usage is TRBJ2-5, with 7 nucleotides matching TRBD1. The length of the CDR3 is 13 residues. Trimming cost V 5 bases and J 2 bases; bases outside gene matches: 2. The CDR3 nucleotides read TGTGCCAGCAGTAGGGACAGACAAGAGACCCAGTACTTC. Protein product: CASSRDRQETQYF.

CDR3 amino acids: CASRTGLGLSSPLHF. CDR3 nucleotides: TGCGCCAGCAGGACAGGCTTAGGACTTTCTTCACCCCTCCACTTT. The chain uses TRBV4-1 and TRBJ1-6, with D possibly being TRBD1 (6 bases). V was trimmed by 6 bases and J by 9 bases, leaving 18 bases between them. Germline V gives CDR1 MGHRA, CDR2 YSYEKL. This CDR3 is built from 15 residues.

J is TRBJ2-2 and V is TRBV5-6; weak D call: TRBD1 (5 bases). V shed 1 base and J shed 1 base, with 11 bases lying between them. CDR1 is SGHDT, CDR2 YYEEEE, per germline. There are 16 residues in the CDR3. The chain's CDR3 is CASSLSSGLNTGELFF. Written as DNA, the CDR3 is TGTGCCAGCAGCTTGAGTTCAGGGTTGAACACCGGGGAGCTGTTTTTT.

V usage is TRBV4-2 and J usage is TRBJ2-7; unclear D gene. The V end was cut by 0 bases, the J end by 2 bases, with 8 bases between. The CDR3 is 14 residues long. Germline CDR1 and CDR2: LGHNA and YNFKEQ. As DNA, the CDR3 is TGTGCCAGCAGCCAAGAATTACGGACCTACGAGCAGTACTTC. This encodes CASSQELRTYEQYF.

The chain couples TRBV29-1 to TRBJ1-2; D gene uncertain. This CDR3 is 11 amino acids long. Trimming pared 4 bases from V and 8 bases from J, leaving 11 bases between. Germline lookup yields CDR1 SQVTM and CDR2 ANQGSEA. For the CDR3, the DNA is TGCAGCGTTGGAGGGCTCAGCGGCTACACCTTC. This gives the protein CSVGGLSGYTF.

This chain joins TRBV19 and TRBJ1-4; no firm D call. Germline-derived CDR1 and CDR2 are LNHDA and SQIVND (reference sequence). The CDR3 totals 12 residues. The V end was cut by 7 bases, the J end by 3 bases, with 6 bases between. The CDR3 reads CASIGSNEKLFF. Here the CDR3 DNA reads TGTGCCAGTATCGGTTCTAATGAAAAACTGTTTTTT.

This chain uses TRBV15 with TRBJ1-5; D gene uncertain. V was clipped by 2 bases and J by 0 bases, with 5 bases between them. CDR3 length: 14 amino acids. Per the germline V gene, CDR1 is LNHNV and CDR2 is YYDKDF (reference sequence). In nucleotides, the CDR3 is TGTGCCACCAGCAGAAGAACTAGCAATCAGCCCCAGCATTTT. Translating gives CATSRRTSNQPQHF.

V and J are TRBV11-3 and TRBJ2-1; 8 bases match TRBD2. Looked up from germline, CDR1 is SGHNT and CDR2 is YENEEA. This CDR3 has 13 amino acids. J gave up 7 bases and V 5 bases, and 4 bases lay outside the gene matches. The CDR3 DNA follows: TGTGCCAGCAGCCAGCAGCGGGAGAATGAGCAGTTCTTC. It encodes CASSQQRENEQFF.

This clone has a single count. The chain joins TRBV5-5 to TRBJ1-2, with D tentatively TRBD1 (5 bases). This CDR3 region has 13 residues. Germline CDR1 reads SGHKS; CDR2 reads YYEKEE (reference sequence). Trimming left V 4 bases short and J 8 bases short, with 15 bases between. CDR3 in amino acids: CASSQGTSGGYTF. In nucleotides, the CDR3 is TGTGCCAGCAGCCAAGGGACGAGCGGGGGCTACACCTTC.

The chain links TRBV3-1 (or the pseudogene TRBV3-2) to TRBJ1-1; D gene ambiguous. V was cut by 0 bases and J by 5 bases, with 4 bases left in between. The CDR3 extends over 12 amino acids. In germline, CDR1 is LGHDT, CDR2 YNNKEL (reference sequence). CDR3 sequence reads: CASSQDWTEAFF. In DNA form, the CDR3 reads TGTGCCAGCAGCCAAGATTGGACTGAAGCTTTCTTT.

This chain connects TRBV7-3 to TRBJ2-1; 8 bases line up with TRBD2. With V trimmed by 5 bases and J by 8 bases, 8 bases remained unmatched. The length of the CDR3 is 14 residues. Germline V gene sequence: CDR1 SGHTA, CDR2 FQGTGA. The CDR3 bases are TGTGCCAGCAGCCTCGGACTAGCCCCACATGAGCAGTTCTTC. This translates into CASSLGLAPHEQFF. Together with reference TRBV7-3 and TRBJ2-1, the CDR3 gives the full variable domain: GAGVSQTPSNKVTEKGKYVELRCDPISGHTALYWYRQSLGQGPEFLIYFQGTGAADDSGLPNDRFFAVRPEGSVSTLKIQRTERGDSAVYLCASSLGLAPHEQFFGPGTRLTVL.

In this sample, this clone turned up once. The rearrangement links TRBV7-2 to TRBJ2-5, with 13 positions matching TRBD2. V dropped 5 bases and J dropped 5; count of bases not matched to a gene: 5. Per the germline V gene, CDR1 is SGHTA and CDR2 is FQGNSA. The CDR3 runs 15 residues. CDR3 sequence reads: CASSGLAGVEETQYF. DNA of the CDR3: TGTGCCAGCAGCGGACTAGCGGGGGTTGAGGAGACCCAGTACTTC.

The V and J genes are TRBV6-5 and TRBJ2-3; TRBD2 matches at 7 bases. This CDR3 is 14 amino acids long. J gave up 5 bases and V 7 bases, and 9 bases lay outside the gene matches. Germline CDR1 MNHEY, CDR2 SVGAGI. The CDR3 region has the DNA TGTGCCAGCATCTTAAGCGGGACTGTAGATACGCAGTATTTT. Amino acids: CASILSGTVDTQYF.

A single count supports this clone. The chain employs TRBV3-1 (or the pseudogene TRBV3-2) and TRBJ1-1, with D possibly being TRBD1 (6 bases). Trimming removed 3 bases at V and 9 bases at J, with 14 bases between. The CDR3 is made up of 13 amino acids. In germline, CDR1 is LGHDT, CDR2 YNNKEL (reference sequence). In nucleotides, the CDR3 is TGTGCCAGCAGCCACTTCGCGGACAGTAAAGCTTTCTTT. It yields the protein CASSHFADSKAFF.